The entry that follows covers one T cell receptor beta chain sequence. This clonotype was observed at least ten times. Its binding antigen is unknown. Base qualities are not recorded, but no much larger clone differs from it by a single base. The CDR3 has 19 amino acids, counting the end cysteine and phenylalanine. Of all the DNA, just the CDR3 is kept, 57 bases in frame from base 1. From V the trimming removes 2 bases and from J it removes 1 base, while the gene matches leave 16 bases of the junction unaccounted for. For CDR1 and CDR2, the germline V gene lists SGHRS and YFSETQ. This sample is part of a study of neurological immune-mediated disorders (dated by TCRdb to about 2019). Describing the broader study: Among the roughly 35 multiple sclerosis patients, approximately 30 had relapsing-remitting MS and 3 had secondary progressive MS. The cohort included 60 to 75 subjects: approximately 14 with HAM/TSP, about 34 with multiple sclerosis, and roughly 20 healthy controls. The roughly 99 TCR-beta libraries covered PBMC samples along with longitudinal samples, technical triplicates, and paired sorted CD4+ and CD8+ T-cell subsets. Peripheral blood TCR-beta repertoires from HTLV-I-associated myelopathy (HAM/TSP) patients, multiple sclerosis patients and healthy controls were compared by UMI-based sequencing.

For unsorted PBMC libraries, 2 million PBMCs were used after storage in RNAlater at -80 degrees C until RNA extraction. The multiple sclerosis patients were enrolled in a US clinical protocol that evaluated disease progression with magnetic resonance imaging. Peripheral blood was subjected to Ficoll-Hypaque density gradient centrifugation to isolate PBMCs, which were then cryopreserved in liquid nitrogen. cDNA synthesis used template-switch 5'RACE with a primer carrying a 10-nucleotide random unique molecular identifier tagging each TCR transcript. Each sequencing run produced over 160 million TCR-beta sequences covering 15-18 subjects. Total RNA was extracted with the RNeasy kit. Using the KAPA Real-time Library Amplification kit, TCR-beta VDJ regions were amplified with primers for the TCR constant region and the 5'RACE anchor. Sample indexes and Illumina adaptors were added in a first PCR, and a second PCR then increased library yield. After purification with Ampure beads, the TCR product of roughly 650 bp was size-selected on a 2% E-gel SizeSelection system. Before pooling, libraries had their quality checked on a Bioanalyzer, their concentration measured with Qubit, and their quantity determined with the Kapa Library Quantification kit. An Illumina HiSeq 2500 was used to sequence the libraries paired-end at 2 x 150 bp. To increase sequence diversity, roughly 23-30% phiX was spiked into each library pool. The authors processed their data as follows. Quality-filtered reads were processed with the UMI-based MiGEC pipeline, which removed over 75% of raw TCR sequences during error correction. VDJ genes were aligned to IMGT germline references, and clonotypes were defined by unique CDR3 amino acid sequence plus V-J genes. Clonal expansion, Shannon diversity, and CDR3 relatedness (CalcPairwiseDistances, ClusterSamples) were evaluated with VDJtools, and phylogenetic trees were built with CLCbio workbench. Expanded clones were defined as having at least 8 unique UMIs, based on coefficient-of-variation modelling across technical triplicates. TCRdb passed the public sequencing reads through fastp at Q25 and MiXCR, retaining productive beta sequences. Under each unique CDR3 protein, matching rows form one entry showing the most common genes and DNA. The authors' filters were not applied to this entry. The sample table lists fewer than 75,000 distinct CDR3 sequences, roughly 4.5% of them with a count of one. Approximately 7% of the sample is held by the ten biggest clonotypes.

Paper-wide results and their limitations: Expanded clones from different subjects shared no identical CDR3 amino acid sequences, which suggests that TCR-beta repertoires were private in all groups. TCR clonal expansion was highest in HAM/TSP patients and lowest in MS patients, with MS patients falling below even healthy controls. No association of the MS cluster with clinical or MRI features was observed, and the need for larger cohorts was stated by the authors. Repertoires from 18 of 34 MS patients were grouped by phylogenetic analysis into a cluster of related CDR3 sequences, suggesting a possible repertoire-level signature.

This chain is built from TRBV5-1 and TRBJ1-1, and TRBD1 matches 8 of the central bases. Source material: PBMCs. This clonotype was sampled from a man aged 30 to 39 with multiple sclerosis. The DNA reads TGCGCCAGCAGCTTTACATCACGGCACCGGACAGGGTGGAACACTGAAGCTTTCTTT. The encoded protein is CASSFTSRHRTGWNTEAFF.